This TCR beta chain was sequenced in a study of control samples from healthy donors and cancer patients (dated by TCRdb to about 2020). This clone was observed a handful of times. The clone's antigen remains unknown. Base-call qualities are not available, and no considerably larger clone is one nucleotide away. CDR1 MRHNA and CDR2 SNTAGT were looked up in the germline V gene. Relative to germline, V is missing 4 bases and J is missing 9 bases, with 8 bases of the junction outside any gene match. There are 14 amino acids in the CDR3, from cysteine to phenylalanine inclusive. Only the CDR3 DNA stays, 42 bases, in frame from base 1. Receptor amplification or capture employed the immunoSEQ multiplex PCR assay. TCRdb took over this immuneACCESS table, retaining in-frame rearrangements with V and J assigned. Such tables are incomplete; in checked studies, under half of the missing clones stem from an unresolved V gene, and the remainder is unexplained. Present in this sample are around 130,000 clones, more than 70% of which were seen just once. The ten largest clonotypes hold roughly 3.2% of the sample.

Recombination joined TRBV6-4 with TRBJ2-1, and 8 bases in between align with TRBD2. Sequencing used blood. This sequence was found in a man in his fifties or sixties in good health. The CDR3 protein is CASSAVGGVGEQFF. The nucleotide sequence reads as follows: TGTGCCAGCAGTGCCGTCGGGGGGGTGGGTGAGCAGTTCTTC.